This TCR beta chain was captured in a study of blood T cells in healthy people across ages. Alongside a J-beta primer mix, a sample-barcoded 5' primer served in a second PCR lasting about 7 to 12 cycles. TCRdb analysed the 5' RACE reads with MiXCR anew, one entry per CDR3 protein. This sample has some 900,000 distinct CDR3 sequences, with roughly 50% found just once. Sequenced input: blood. The source is a man aged 25-45 years in good health.

CDR3 protein: CSARRLGEGDEQYF. CDR3 coding DNA: TGCAGTGCTAGGCGTTTAGGGGAGGGTGACGAGCAGTACTTC. The chain couples TRBV20-1 to TRBJ2-7; TRBD2 agrees at 7 bases. This CDR3 is 14 amino acids long. V gave up 3 bases and J gave up 5 bases; unmatched junction bases: 10. CDR1 and CDR2 (germline): DFQATT, SNEGSKA (reference sequence).